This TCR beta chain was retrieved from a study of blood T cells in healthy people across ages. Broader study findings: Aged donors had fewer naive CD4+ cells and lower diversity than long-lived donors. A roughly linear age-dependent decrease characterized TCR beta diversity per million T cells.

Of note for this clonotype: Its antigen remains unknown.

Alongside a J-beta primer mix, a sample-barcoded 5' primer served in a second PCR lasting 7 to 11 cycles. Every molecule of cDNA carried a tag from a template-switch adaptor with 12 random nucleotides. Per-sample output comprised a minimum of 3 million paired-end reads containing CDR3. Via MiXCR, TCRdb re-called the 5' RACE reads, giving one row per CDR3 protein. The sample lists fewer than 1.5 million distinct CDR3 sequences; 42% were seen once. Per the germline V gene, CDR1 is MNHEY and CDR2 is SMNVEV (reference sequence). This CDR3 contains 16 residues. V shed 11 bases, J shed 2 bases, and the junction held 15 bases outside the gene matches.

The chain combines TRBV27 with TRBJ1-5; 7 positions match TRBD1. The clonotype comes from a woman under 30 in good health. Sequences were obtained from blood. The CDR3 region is CASEVRTQGGNQPQHF. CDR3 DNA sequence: TGTGCCTCCGAGGTTCGAACCCAGGGGGGCAATCAGCCCCAGCATTTT.